Sequencing of this T cell receptor beta chain was carried out in a study of post-analysis software for immune sequencing data. As for the study in general: Relapsing-remitting, secondary progressive and progressive-relapsing forms made up the multiple sclerosis disease courses. Regarding the study as a whole: The normalized Chao1 diversity of multiple sclerosis patients was significantly lower than that of controls. Samples made in the same batch grouped tightly together by F measure. When patients were compared with controls, five TRBV segments were more frequent, TRBV5-6, TRBV5-1 and TRBV20-1 among them.

Libraries were made from TCR beta cDNA, and they carried unique molecular identifiers. Each sample of roughly 0.95 to 10 million input T cells yielded around 500,000 cDNA molecules, so each molecule approximated one T cell. TCRdb independently ran MiXCR on the PCR reads; one entry per CDR3 protein. The profile shows approximately 570,000 distinct CDR3 sequences, roughly 47% of them singletons. Note on this clonotype: The antigen remains undetermined.

This CDR3 contains 16 residues. V lost 3 bases, J lost 0 bases, and 12 bases lay in between. Germline lookup yields CDR1 MNHNS and CDR2 SASEGT. The chain carries TRBV6-1 and TRBJ1-5; D is unresolved. The receptor's source is a girl aged 5 to 17 with multiple sclerosis. Sequencing was performed on blood. CDR3 region: CASSDQALPSNQPQHF. DNA for the CDR3: TGTGCCAGCAGTGATCAGGCCCTTCCTAGCAATCAGCCCCAGCATTTT.